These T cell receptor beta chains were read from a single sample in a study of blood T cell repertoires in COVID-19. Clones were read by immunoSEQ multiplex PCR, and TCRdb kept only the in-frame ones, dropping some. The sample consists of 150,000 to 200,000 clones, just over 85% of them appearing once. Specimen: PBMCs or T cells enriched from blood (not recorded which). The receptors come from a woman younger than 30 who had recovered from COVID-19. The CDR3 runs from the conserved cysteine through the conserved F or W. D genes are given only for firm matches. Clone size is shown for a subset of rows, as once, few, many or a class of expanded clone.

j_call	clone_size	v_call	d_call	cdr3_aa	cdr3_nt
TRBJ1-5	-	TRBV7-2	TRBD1	CASSTRTGYSNQPQHF	TGTGCCAGCAGCACCCGGACAGGTTATAGCAATCAGCCCCAGCATTTT
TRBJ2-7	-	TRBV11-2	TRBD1	CASSPGQGTYEQYF	TGTGCCAGCAGTCCCGGACAGGGAACCTACGAGCAGTACTTC
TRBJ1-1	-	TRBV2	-	CASKIPNSGVEAFF	TGTGCCAGCAAAATACCAAACTCAGGGGTTGAGGCTTTCTTT
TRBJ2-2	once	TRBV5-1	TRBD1	CASSPRQGTNTGELFF	TGCGCCAGCAGCCCCCGACAGGGGACGAACACCGGGGAGCTGTTTTTT
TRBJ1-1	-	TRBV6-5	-	CASSYSHQGGGTEAFF	TGTGCCAGCAGTTACTCTCACCAGGGCGGGGGCACTGAAGCTTTCTTT
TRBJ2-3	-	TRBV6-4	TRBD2	CASSRLAETDTQYF	TGTGCCAGCAGTAGACTAGCGGAGACAGATACGCAGTATTTT
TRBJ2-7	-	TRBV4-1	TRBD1	CASSLQTGSSYEQYF	TGCGCCAGCAGCCTTCAGACAGGGAGCTCCTACGAGCAGTACTTC
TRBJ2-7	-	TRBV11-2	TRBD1	CASSPRTGDFPEQYF	TGTGCCAGCAGCCCCCGGACAGGGGACTTTCCCGAGCAGTACTTC
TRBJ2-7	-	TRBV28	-	CASRRVESEQYF	TGTGCCAGCAGACGTGTCGAGTCCGAGCAGTACTTC
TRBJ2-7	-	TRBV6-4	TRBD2	CASSVCGSFSYEQYF	TGTGCCAGCAGTGTTTGCGGGAGTTTTTCCTACGAGCAGTACTTC
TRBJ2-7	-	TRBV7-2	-	CASSLVGRVYEQYF	TGTGCCAGCAGCTTAGTCGGCAGGGTCTACGAGCAGTACTTC
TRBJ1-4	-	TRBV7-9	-	CASSLLSEKLFF	TGTGCCAGCAGCTTATTAAGCGAAAAACTGTTTTTT
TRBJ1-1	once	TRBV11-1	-	CASSPSGRTNTEAFF	TGTGCCAGCAGCCCAAGCGGGAGAACGAACACTGAAGCTTTCTTT
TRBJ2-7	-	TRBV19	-	CASSLRGHEQYF	TGTGCCAGTAGCCTGCGGGGCCACGAGCAGTACTTC
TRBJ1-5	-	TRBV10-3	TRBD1	CANRGRGSTVNQPQHF	TGTGCCAACAGGGGGAGGGGGTCTACCGTAAATCAGCCCCAGCATTTT
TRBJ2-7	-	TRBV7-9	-	CASSSGVYEQYF	TGTGCCAGCAGCTCAGGGGTCTACGAGCAGTACTTC
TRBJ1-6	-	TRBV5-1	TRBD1	CASSLTGGSPLHF	TGCGCCAGCAGCTTAACAGGGGGCTCACCCCTCCACTTT
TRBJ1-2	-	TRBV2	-	CASRLTGISNGYTF	TGTGCCAGCAGACTGACAGGTATCTCTAATGGCTACACCTTC